This TCR beta chain was recovered during a study of vaccination and CD4 T cells after COVID-19. Study at large: The convalescent group had six males, four females, seven Caucasians, two Asians, one multiracial. Findings and caveats of the study: The median count of SARS-CoV-2-reactive clonotypes rose from approximately 21 to 40, not significantly. The authors studied relatively few convalescent patients and analyzed no early post-infection timepoints.

Treatment noted: roughly 10-day PBMC culture with coronavirus spike peptide pools or control peptides (ViraFEST assay). Samples of CD4+ T cells were obtained from the unexposed donor before the COVID-19 pandemic (2011-2018). Germline V gene sequence: CDR1 MNHEY, CDR2 SVGAGI. The CDR3 has 11 amino acids. Trimming cost V 2 bases and J 8 bases, with 6 bases left between them. As for this clonotype: Its cognate antigen is unknown.

Sequenced with the Oncomine TCR Beta short-read assay was DNA taken from cultured CD4+ T cells. From cultured CD4+ T cells, genomic DNA was extracted. TCRdb itself ran the PCR reads through MiXCR, one entry per CDR3 protein. The table records around 8,000 distinct CDR3 sequences, 40% to 60% of them present only once. This TCR was recovered from a human donor in good health. Sequenced: CD4+ T cells from blood, cultured in vitro. V is TRBV6-5 and J is TRBJ1-2; D gene uncertain. CDR3 loop: CASSYGAGYTF. The CDR3 bases are TGTGCCAGCAGTTACGGCGCGGGCTACACCTTC.